These 25 T cell receptor beta chains were all obtained from the same sample, sequenced in a study of chemoradiotherapy in HPV16-positive cancers. TCRdb keeps only in-frame clones here, not all; method: immunoSEQ multiplex PCR. The data contain 9,000 to 13,000 clones, approximately 93% of them seen just once; the ten biggest clones take up more than 1.5%. This material consisted of blood, taken from a patient who underwent chemoradiotherapy. All receptors derive from a human donor with HPV-associated anogenital cancer.

J is TRBJ1-2 and V is TRBV2; D is unclear. From germline, CDR1 is SNHLY and CDR2 FYNNEI. Trimming took off 8 bases at V and 0 bases at J, with 10 bases between the two ends. The CDR3 sequence is 13 residues long. The CDR3 DNA is TGTGCCAGCGAGGCGGACGCTAACTATGGCTACACCTTC. Amino acid sequence: CASEADANYGYTF. The full variable domain, with the rest looked up from reference TRBV2 and TRBJ1-2, is EPEVTQTPSHQVTQMGQEVILRCVPISNHLYFYWYRQILGQKVEFLVSFYNNEISEKSEIFDDQFSVERPDGSNFTLKIRSTKLEDSAMYFCASEADANYGYTFGSGTRLTVV.

The J gene is TRBJ2-5, the V gene TRBV7-2; maybe TRBD1 (6 bases). The CDR3 contains 14 residues. Germline V gene sequence: CDR1 SGHTA, CDR2 FQGNSA. Deletions cut 2 bases from V and 4 bases from J, with 11 bases between. CDR3 nucleotides: TGTGCCAGCAGCTTATCGGGGACATTAGAGACCCAGTACTTC. Translated: CASSLSGTLETQYF.

CDR3 bases: TGTGCCAGCAGCTTAGCGATAACAGGGGCAAGCACCGGGGAGCTGTTTTTT. It translates to CASSLAITGASTGELFF. The rearrangement uses TRBV7-2 and TRBJ2-2, with 7 nucleotides matching TRBD1. J lost 4 bases, V lost 0 bases, and 8 bases had no gene match. The CDR3 runs 17 residues. Germline V CDR1 and CDR2: SGHTA, FQGNSA. Full variable domain (outside the CDR3, taken from reference TRBV7-2 and TRBJ2-2): GAGVSQSPSNKVTEKGKDVELRCDPISGHTALYWYRQSLGQGLEFLIYFQGNSAPDKSGLPSDRFSAERTGGSVSTLTIQRTQQEDSAVYLCASSLAITGASTGELFFGEGSRLTVL.

This chain uses TRBV14 with TRBJ2-2; D gene uncertain. Trimming pared 1 base from V and 6 bases from J, leaving 6 bases between. This CDR3 spans 13 amino acids. The germline gives CDR1 SGHDN, CDR2 FVKESK. In nucleotides, the CDR3 is TGTGCCAGCAGCCAAGCCATTCCCGGGGAGCTGTTTTTT. This codes for CASSQAIPGELFF. The variable domain in full, with the rest retrieved from reference TRBV14 and TRBJ2-2, is EAGVTQFPSHSVIEKGQTVTLRCDPISGHDNLYWYRRVMGKEIKFLLHFVKESKQDESGMPNNRFLAERTGGTYSTLKVQPAELEDSGVYFCASSQAIPGELFFGEGSRLTVL.

The chain carries TRBV6-5 and TRBJ2-2, with D uncertain. V shed 0 bases and J shed 4 bases, with 6 bases lying between them. This CDR3 region has 14 residues. Germline V CDR1 and CDR2: MNHEY, SVGAGI. For the CDR3, the DNA is TGTGCCAGCAGTTACTCGACTGGCACCGGGGAGCTGTTTTTT. Protein sequence: CASSYSTGTGELFF.

The rearrangement links TRBV5-1 to TRBJ2-1; 9 positions agree with TRBD2. V lost 5 bases to trimming and J lost 4 bases; unmatched junction nucleotides: 10. The germline gives CDR1 SGHRS, CDR2 YFSETQ. The CDR3 is 16 amino acids. The CDR3 is CASSPGVAGGYNEQFF. The CDR3 region has the DNA TGCGCCAGCAGTCCAGGGGTCGCGGGGGGGTACAATGAGCAGTTCTTC.

This chain uses TRBV4-3 with TRBJ2-3; 8 bases fit TRBD2. The V and J ends lost 0 bases and 3 bases, in that order; junction bases with no gene match: 5. This CDR3 has 16 amino acids. The germline V gene has CDR1 LGHNA and CDR2 YSLEER. In DNA, the CDR3 is TGCGCCAGCAGCCAAGATCTCCAGCGGGGGACAGATACGCAGTATTTT. Translation gives CASSQDLQRGTDTQYF.

This chain connects TRBV7-2 to TRBJ1-2; TRBD1 matches at 7 bases. The CDR3 length is 13 residues. Trimming took 4 bases from V and 2 from J; bases not matched to a gene: 1. In germline, CDR1 is SGHTA, CDR2 FQGNSA. The CDR3 here is CASSWDRNYGYTF. The CDR3 DNA sequence: TGTGCCAGCAGCTGGGACAGAAACTATGGCTACACCTTC.

This chain connects TRBV5-1 to TRBJ2-2; perhaps TRBD1 as D (6 bases). V was trimmed by 5 bases and J by 5 bases, leaving 13 bases between them. The CDR3 loop spans 14 amino acids. Germline V lookup: CDR1 SGHRS, CDR2 YFSETQ. Here the CDR3 reads CASRSTGRTGELFF. The CDR3 DNA sequence: TGCGCCAGCAGATCGACAGGAAGAACCGGGGAGCTGTTTTTT. The full variable domain, rest sourced from reference TRBV5-1 and TRBJ2-2, is KAGVTQTPRYLIKTRGQQVTLSCSPISGHRSVSWYQQTPGQGLQFLFEYFSETQRNKGNFPGRFSGRQFSNSRSEMNVSTLELGDSALYLCASRSTGRTGELFFGEGSRLTVL.

The chain links TRBV4-1 to TRBJ2-5, with 9 positions matching TRBD1. The trim removed 2 bases at V and 5 bases at J, leaving 3 bases unmatched. CDR3 length: 14 residues. Germline values: CDR1 MGHRA, CDR2 YSYEKL. The CDR3 reads CASSQTGGRETQYF. CDR3 coding DNA: TGCGCCAGCAGCCAAACAGGGGGCAGGGAGACCCAGTACTTC.

This clone was seen once. The rearrangement links TRBV29-1 to TRBJ1-1; no firm D call. The CDR3 loop spans 12 amino acids. Trimming shortened V by 6 bases and J by 3 bases, and 11 bases separated the two germline ends. The germline V gene has CDR1 SQVTM and CDR2 ANQGSEA. The CDR3 here is CSVTLLDTEAFF. CDR3 bases: TGCAGCGTCACCCTGTTGGACACTGAAGCTTTCTTT.

The V and J genes are TRBV11-3 and TRBJ2-2; tentative D call: TRBD1 (6 bases). The CDR3 sequence is 17 residues long. With 0 bases removed from V and 4 bases from J, the gap between germline ends came to 15 bases. Looked up from germline, CDR1 is SGHNT and CDR2 is YENEEA. The CDR3 DNA follows: TGTGCCAGCAGCTTAGATCAGGGGCCGATGAGCACCGGGGAGCTGTTTTTT. Translating gives CASSLDQGPMSTGELFF.

V is TRBV29-1 and J is TRBJ2-3; D assignment may be TRBD1 or TRBD2 (6 bases each). Between the trimmed V and J ends, which lost 6 bases and 1 base, there was a span of 14 bases. The CDR3 spans 14 residues. CDR1 and CDR2 (germline): SQVTM, ANQGSEA. In DNA, the CDR3 is TGCAGCGTACCTCGGGGGCGGGGCACAGATACGCAGTATTTT. This encodes CSVPRGRGTDTQYF.

This clone has a single count. The rearrangement uses TRBV5-8 and TRBJ2-1, with TRBD1 matching 10 bases. V was clipped by 0 bases and J by 9 bases; unmatched bases: 9. Germline assignment: CDR1 SGHTS and CDR2 YDEGEE. The CDR3 covers 16 residues. Written as DNA, the CDR3 is TGTGCCAGCAGCTTGGCCGGGGACAGGGGTTTGGCTGAGCAGTTCTTC. It is translated as CASSLAGDRGLAEQFF.

The chain combines TRBV7-8 with TRBJ2-3; D perhaps matches TRBD1 (6 bases). Germline CDR1 SGHVS, CDR2 FQNEAQ. V was pared by 1 base and J by 3 bases, with 14 bases between. This CDR3 spans 16 amino acids. The CDR3 loop is CASSLVLGGGTDTQYF. The CDR3, as DNA: TGTGCCAGCAGCTTAGTATTAGGGGGTGGAACAGATACGCAGTATTTT.

The chain uses TRBV7-8 and TRBJ2-7, with D tentatively TRBD2 (5 bases). Trimming removed 4 bases at V and 0 bases at J, with 13 bases between. CDR1 is SGHVS and CDR2 is FQNEAQ in the germline V gene. The CDR3 contains 15 residues. The CDR3: CASSYGILSSYEQYF. The CDR3 DNA is TGTGCCAGCAGCTACGGGATACTTAGCTCCTACGAGCAGTACTTC.

The chain has TRBV4-2 and TRBJ2-3, with D perhaps TRBD1 (5 bases). Trimming stripped 0 bases from V and 4 bases from J, with 11 bases between. From germline, CDR1 is LGHNA and CDR2 YNFKEQ. This CDR3 has 15 amino acids. This chain's CDR3 is CASSQDVQGPDTQYF. The CDR3 DNA reads TGTGCCAGCAGCCAAGATGTCCAGGGTCCAGATACGCAGTATTTT.

The J gene is TRBJ1-4, the V gene TRBV7-9; D unclear. CDR1 and CDR2 from the germline V gene are SEHNR and FQNEAQ (reference sequence). CDR3 length: 15 residues. Trimming left V 1 base short and J 2 bases short, with 8 bases between. Here the CDR3 reads CASSLDGRTNEKLFF. The CDR3 DNA sequence: TGTGCCAGCAGCTTAGATGGTCGGACTAATGAAAAACTGTTTTTT.

The chain uses TRBV7-8 and TRBJ2-2; 14 bases agree with TRBD2. Trimming cost V 5 bases and J 2 bases; bases outside gene matches: 4. CDR1 SGHVS and CDR2 FQNEAQ come from the germline V gene. The CDR3 covers 17 residues. The CDR3 here is CASSPTSGGANTGELFF. The CDR3 region has the DNA TGTGCCAGCAGCCCGACTAGCGGGGGGGCTAACACCGGGGAGCTGTTTTTT.

This chain connects TRBV5-5 to TRBJ2-7; D is unresolved. Germline-derived CDR1 and CDR2 are SGHKS and YYEKEE (reference sequence). Between the trimmed V and J ends, which lost 5 bases and 0 bases, there was a span of 9 bases. The CDR3 totals 13 residues. The CDR3 nucleotides read TGTGCCAGCAGATTCGAGGCCTCCTACGAGCAGTACTTC. This gives the protein CASRFEASYEQYF.

The chain carries TRBV19 and TRBJ2-7, with D perhaps TRBD2 (7 bases). The CDR3 runs to 14 residues. Germline CDR1 and CDR2: LNHDA and SQIVND (reference sequence). The germline V and J ends were trimmed by 6 bases and 4 bases, with 16 bases remaining between them. The CDR3 DNA is TGTGCCAGTAGCTTAACCCGGGGGGCGTACGAGCAGTACTTC. Encoded protein: CASSLTRGAYEQYF.

This sequence joins TRBV4-2 and TRBJ1-2; unclear D gene. CDR3 size: 13 residues. Germline CDR1 LGHNA, CDR2 YNFKEQ. Trimming shortened V by 2 bases and J by 3 bases, and 7 bases separated the two germline ends. CDR3 bases: TGTGCCAGCAGCCAATCCGACCACTATGGCTACACCTTC. Protein product: CASSQSDHYGYTF.

The chain combines TRBV5-1 with TRBJ1-4; 7 nucleotides match TRBD1. CDR3 size: 13 residues. Per the germline V gene, CDR1 is SGHRS and CDR2 is YFSETQ. The junction had 5 bases not matched to a gene; V was cut back by 4 bases and J by 8 bases. The CDR3 reads CASSGGTVEKLFF. CDR3 sequence (DNA): TGCGCCAGCAGCGGAGGGACAGTCGAAAAACTGTTTTTT.

This chain joins TRBV10-2 and TRBJ2-5, with D maybe TRBD2 (8 bases). In germline, CDR1 is WSHSY, CDR2 SAAADI. V lost 6 bases to trimming and J lost 10 bases, with 24 bases between them. The CDR3 contains 15 residues. The CDR3 bases are TGCGCCAGCAGGGAAGCGGGGGTCCACCAGGGGGGCCAGTACTTC. Translating it yields CASREAGVHQGGQYF.

This clone appeared once. This rearrangement joins TRBV6-6 to TRBJ1-3, with 8 positions matching TRBD1. The V gene end was trimmed by 5 bases and the J gene end by 2 bases; junction bases not matched to a gene: 8. The CDR3 totals 16 residues. Germline lookup yields CDR1 MNHNY and CDR2 SVGAGI (reference sequence). Here the CDR3 DNA reads TGTGCCAGCAGTACCCTCCCAGGGGGCGCTGGAAACACCATATATTTT. It codes for CASSTLPGGAGNTIYF.